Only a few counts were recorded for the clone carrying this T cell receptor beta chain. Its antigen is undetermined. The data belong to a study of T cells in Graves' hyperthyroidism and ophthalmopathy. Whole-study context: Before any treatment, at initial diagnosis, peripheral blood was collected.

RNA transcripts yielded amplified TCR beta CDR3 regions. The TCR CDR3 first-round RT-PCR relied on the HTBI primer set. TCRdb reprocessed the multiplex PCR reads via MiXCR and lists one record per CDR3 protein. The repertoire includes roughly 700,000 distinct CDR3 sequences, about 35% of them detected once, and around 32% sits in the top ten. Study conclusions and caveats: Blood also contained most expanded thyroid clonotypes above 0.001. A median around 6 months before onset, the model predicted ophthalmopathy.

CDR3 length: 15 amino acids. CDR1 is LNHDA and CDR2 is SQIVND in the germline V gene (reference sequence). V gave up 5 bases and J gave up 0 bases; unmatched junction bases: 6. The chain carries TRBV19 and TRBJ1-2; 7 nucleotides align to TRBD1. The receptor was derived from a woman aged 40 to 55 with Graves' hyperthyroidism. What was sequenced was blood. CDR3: CASSLRDSPNYGYTF. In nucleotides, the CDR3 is TGTGCCAGTAGTCTACGGGACAGTCCTAACTATGGCTACACCTTC.